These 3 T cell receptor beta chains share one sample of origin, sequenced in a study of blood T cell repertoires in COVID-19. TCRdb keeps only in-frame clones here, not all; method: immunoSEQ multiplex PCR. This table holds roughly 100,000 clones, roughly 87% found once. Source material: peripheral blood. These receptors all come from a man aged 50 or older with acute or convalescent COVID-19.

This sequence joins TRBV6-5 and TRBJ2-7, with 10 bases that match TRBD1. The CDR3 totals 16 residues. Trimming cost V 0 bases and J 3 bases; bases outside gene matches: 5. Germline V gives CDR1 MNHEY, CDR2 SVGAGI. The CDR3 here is CASSYSPGQGNYEQYF. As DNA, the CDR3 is TGTGCCAGCAGTTACTCCCCGGGACAGGGGAACTACGAGCAGTACTTC.

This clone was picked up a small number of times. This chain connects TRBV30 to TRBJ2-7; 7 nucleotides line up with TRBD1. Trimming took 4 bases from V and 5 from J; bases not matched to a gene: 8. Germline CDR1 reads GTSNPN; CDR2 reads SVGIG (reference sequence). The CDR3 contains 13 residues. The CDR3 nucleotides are TGTGCCTGGAACAGGGGTTTTAGGGACGAGCAGTACTTC. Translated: CAWNRGFRDEQYF.

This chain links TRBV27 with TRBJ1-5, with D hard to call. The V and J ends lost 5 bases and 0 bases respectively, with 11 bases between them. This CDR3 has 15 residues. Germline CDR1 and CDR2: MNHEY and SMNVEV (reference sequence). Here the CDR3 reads CASSITSYSNQPQHF. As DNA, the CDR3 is TGTGCCAGCAGTATTACATCTTATAGCAATCAGCCCCAGCATTTT.